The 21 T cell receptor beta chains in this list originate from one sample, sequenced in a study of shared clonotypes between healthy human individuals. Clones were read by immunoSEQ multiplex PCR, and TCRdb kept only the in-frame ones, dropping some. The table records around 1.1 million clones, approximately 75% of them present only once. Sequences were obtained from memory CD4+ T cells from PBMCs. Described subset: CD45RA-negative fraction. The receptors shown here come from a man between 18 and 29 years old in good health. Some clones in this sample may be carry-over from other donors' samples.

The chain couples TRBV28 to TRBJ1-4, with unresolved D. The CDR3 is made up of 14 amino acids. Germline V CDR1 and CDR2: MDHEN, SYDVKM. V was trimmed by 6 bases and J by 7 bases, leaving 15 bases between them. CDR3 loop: CASSNPGATEKLFF. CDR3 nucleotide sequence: TGTGCCAGCAGCAACCCGGGCGCTACTGAAAAACTGTTTTTT.

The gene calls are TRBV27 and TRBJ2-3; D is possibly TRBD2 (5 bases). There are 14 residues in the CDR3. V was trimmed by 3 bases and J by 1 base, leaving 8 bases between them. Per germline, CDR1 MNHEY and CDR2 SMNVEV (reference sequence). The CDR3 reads CASSFGRGTDTQYF. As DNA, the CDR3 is TGTGCCAGCAGTTTCGGGCGGGGCACAGATACGCAGTATTTT.

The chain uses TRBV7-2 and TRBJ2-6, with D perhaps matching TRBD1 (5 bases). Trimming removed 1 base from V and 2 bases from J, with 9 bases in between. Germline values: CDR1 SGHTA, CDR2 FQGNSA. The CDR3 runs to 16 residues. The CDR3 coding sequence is TGTGCCAGCAGCTTAGGGGGCGGTACTGGGGCCAACGTCCTGACTTTC. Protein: CASSLGGGTGANVLTF.

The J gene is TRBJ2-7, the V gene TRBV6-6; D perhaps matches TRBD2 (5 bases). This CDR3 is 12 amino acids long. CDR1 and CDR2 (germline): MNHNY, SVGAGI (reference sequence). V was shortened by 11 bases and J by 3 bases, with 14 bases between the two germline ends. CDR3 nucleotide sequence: TGTGCCTCAAGCCCGGGATACTACGAGCAGTACTTC. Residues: CASSPGYYEQYF.

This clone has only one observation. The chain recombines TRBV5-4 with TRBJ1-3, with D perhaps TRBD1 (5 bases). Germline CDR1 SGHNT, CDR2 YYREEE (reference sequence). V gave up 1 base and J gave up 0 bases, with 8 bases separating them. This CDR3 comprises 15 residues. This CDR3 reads CASSLRGGSGNTIYF. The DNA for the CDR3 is TGTGCCAGCAGCTTGCGGGGGGGCTCTGGAAACACCATATATTTT.

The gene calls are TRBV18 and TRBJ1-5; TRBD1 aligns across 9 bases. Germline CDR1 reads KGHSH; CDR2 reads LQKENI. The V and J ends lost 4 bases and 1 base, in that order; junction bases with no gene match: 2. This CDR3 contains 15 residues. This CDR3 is CASSQQGASNQPQHF. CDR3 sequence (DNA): TGTGCCAGCTCACAACAGGGGGCGAGCAATCAGCCCCAGCATTTT.

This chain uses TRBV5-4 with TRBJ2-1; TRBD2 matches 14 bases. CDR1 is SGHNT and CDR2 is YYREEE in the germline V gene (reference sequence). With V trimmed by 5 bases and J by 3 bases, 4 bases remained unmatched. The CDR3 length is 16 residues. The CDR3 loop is CASRRLAGGNYNEQFF. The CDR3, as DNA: TGTGCCAGCAGACGACTAGCGGGAGGGAACTACAATGAGCAGTTCTTC.

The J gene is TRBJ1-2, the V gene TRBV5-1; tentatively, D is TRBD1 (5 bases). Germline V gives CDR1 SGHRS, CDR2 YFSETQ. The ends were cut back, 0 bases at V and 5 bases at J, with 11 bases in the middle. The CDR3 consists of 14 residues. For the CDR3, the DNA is TGCGCCAGCAGCTTGGCAGGGAGTGGATATGGCTACACCTTC. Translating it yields CASSLAGSGYGYTF. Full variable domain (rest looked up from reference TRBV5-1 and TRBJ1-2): KAGVTQTPRYLIKTRGQQVTLSCSPISGHRSVSWYQQTPGQGLQFLFEYFSETQRNKGNFPGRFSGRQFSNSRSEMNVSTLELGDSALYLCASSLAGSGYGYTFGSGTRLTVV.

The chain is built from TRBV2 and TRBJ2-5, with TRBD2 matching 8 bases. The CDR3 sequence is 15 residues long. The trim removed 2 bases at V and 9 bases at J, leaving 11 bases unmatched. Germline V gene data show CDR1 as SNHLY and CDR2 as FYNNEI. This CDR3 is CASSEQGLAPGAQYF. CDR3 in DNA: TGTGCCAGCAGTGAACAAGGACTAGCTCCGGGGGCCCAGTACTTC.

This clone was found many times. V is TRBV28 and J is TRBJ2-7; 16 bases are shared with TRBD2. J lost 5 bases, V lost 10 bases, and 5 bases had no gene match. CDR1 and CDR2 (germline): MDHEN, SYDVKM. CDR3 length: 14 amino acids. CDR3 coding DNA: TGTGCCACCACGGGGACTAGCGGGAGGGACGAGCAGTACTTC. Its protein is CATTGTSGRDEQYF.

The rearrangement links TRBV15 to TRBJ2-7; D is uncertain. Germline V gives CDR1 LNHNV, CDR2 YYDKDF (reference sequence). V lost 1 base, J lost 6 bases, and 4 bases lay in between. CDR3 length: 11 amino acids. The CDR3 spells CATSRGFEQYF. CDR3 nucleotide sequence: TGTGCCACCAGCAGAGGATTCGAGCAGTACTTC.

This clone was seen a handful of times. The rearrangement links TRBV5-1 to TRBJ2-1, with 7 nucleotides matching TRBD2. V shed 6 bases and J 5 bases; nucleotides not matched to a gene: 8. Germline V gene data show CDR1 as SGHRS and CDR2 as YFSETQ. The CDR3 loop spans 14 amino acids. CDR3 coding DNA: TGCGCCAGCACCCGGGGGGTCCTAGACAATGAGCAGTTCTTC. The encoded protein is CASTRGVLDNEQFF.

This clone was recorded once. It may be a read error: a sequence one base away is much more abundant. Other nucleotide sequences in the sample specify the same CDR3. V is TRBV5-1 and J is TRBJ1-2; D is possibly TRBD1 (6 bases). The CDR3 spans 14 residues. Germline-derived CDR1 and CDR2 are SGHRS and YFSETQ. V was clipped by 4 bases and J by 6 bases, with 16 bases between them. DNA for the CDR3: TGCGCCAGCAGCCTGCTGACAGGAGAGGATGGCTACACCTTC. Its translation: CASSLLTGEDGYTF.

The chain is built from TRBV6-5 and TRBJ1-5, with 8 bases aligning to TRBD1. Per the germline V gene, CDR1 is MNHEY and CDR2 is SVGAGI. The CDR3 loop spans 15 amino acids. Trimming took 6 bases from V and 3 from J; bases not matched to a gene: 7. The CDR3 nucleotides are TGTGCCAGCAGGAGACAGGGGAGAGACAATCAGCCCCAGCATTTT. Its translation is CASRRQGRDNQPQHF.

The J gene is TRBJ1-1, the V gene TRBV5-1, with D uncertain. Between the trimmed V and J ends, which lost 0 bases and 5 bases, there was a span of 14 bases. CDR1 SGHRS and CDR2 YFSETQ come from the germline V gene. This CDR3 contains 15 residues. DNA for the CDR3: TGCGCCAGCAGCTTGGATGGAGGTGGCGAGACTGAAGCTTTCTTT. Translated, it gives CASSLDGGGETEAFF.

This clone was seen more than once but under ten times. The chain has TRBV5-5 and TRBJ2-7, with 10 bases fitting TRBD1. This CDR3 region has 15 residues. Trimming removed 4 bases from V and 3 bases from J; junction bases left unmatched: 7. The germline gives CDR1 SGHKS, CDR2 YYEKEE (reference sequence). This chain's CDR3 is CASSRAGTGVYEQYF. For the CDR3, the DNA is TGTGCCAGCAGCCGAGCCGGGACAGGGGTCTACGAGCAGTACTTC.

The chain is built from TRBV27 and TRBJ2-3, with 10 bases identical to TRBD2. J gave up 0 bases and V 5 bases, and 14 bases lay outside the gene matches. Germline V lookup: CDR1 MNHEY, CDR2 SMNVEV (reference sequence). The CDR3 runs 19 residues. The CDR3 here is CASSPINPRTSGSTDTQYF. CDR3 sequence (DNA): TGTGCCAGCAGTCCAATAAACCCGCGGACTAGCGGTAGCACAGATACGCAGTATTTT.

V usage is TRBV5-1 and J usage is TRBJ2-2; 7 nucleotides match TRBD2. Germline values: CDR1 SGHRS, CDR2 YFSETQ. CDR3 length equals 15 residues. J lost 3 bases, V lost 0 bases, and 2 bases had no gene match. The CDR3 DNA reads TGCGCCAGCAGCTTGGTTAGCGGGTACACCGGGGAGCTGTTTTTT. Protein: CASSLVSGYTGELFF.

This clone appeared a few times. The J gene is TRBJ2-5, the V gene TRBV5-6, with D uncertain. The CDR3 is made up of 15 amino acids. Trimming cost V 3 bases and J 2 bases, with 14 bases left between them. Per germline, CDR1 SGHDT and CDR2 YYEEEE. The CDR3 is CASSSTSVDQETQYF. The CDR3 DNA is TGTGCCAGCAGCTCGACGTCGGTGGATCAAGAGACCCAGTACTTC.

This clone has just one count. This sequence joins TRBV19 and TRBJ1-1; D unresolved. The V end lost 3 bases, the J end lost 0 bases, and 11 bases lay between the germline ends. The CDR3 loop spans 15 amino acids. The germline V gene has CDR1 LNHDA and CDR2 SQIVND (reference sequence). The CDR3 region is CASSISAPMNTEAFF. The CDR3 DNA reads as TGTGCCAGTAGTATTTCGGCACCAATGAACACTGAAGCTTTCTTT. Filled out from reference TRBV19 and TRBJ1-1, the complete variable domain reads DGGITQSPKYLFRKEGQNVTLSCEQNLNHDAMYWYRQDPGQGLRLIYYSQIVNDFQKGDIAEGYSVSREKKESFPLTVTSAQKNPTAFYLCASSISAPMNTEAFFGQGTRLTVV.

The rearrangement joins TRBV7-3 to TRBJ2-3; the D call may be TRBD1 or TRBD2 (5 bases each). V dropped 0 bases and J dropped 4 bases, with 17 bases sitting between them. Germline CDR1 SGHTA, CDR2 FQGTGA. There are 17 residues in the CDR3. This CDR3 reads CASSLTPGRSSPDTQYF. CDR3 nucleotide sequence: TGTGCCAGCAGCTTAACCCCGGGACGGTCCTCGCCAGATACGCAGTATTTT.